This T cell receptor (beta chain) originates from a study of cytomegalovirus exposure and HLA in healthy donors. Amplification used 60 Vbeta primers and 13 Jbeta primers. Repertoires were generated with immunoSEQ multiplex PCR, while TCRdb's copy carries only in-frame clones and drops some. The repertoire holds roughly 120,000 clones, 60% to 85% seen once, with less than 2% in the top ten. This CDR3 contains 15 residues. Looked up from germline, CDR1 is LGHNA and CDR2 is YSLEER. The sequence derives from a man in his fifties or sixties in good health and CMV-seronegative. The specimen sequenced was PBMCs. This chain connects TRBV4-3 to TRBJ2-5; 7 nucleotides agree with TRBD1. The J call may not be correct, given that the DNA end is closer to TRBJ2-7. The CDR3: CASSQVRQGSYEQYF. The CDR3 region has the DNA TGCGCCAGCAGCCAAGTCCGACAGGGTAGCTACGAGCAGTACTTC.